This T cell receptor beta chain was found in a study of blood T cell repertoires in COVID-19. Study-wide context: Researchers got acute and convalescent COVID-19 samples from the United States, Italy and Spain.

Participants reported their clinical history, and cohort assignment relied on those reports. The study counted Cohort 3 donors as recovered given two negative PCRs, clearance, or symptom resolution. The authors' processing: Amplifying reference gene primers gave estimates of nucleated cell counts. Libraries were prepared by immunoSEQ multiplex PCR; TCRdb keeps only in-frame clonotypes and omits some of them. The DNA gave D and trimming, while V, J and clone size come from that table. The repertoire consists of 180,000 or so clones, with roughly 86% occurring once and the leading ten covering 8% to 10%. Per the germline V gene, CDR1 is SNHLY and CDR2 is FYNNEI. The CDR3 extends over 15 amino acids. V lost 5 bases and J lost 1; bases outside the gene matches: 4.

The clonotype was recovered from a woman aged 30 to 39 who had recovered from COVID-19. Material for sequencing was PBMCs or T cells enriched from blood (not recorded which). The rearrangement uses TRBV2 and TRBJ1-4; 7 nucleotides align to TRBD1. The CDR3 region has the DNA TGTGCCAGCAGTCCGGGGACAGAAACTAATGAAAAACTGTTTTTT. Translated, it gives CASSPGTETNEKLFF.